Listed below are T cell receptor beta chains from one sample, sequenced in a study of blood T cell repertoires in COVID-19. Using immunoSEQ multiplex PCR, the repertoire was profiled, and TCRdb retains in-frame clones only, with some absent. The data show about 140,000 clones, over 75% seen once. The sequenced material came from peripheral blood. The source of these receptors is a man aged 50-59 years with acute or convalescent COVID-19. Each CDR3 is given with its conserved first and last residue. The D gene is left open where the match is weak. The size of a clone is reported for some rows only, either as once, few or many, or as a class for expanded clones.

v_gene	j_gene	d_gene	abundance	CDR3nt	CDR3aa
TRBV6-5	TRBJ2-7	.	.	TGTGCCAGCAGTTACTCCCGCACTACGGGGCAGTACTTC	CASSYSRTTGQYF
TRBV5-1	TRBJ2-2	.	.	TGCGCCAGCAGCTTCGAGAGGGCGGGAACCGGGGAGCTGTTTTTT	CASSFERAGTGELFF
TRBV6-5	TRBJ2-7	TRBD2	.	TGTGCCAGCAGTTACCTAGGGCTAGCGGGGGCTAACGAGCAGTACTTC	CASSYLGLAGANEQYF
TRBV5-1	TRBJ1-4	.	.	TGCGCCAGCAGCTTGGCGGGGGGGCGCCCAACTAATGAAAAACTGTTTTTT	CASSLAGGRPTNEKLFF
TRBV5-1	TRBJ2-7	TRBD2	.	TGCGCCAGCAGCCTGTTAGCGGGAGGCGGGTACGAGCAGTACTTC	CASSLLAGGGYEQYF
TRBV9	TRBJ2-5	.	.	TGTGCCAGCAGCCCCGGGTATGCAGAGACCCAGTACTTC	CASSPGYAETQYF
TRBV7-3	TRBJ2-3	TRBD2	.	TGTGCCAGCAGCCCATCTAGCGGGAGCACAGATACGCAGTATTTT	CASSPSSGSTDTQYF
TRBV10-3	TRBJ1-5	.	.	TGTGCCATCAGTGAGTCGACATTACGGCAGCCCCAGCATTTT	CAISESTLRQPQHF
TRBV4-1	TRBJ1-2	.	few	TGCGCCAGCAGCCAAAAGGGGGGGGCGTCTAACTATGGCTACACCTTC	CASSQKGGASNYGYTF
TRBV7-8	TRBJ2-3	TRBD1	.	TGTGCCAGCAGCTTAGCGGCGGTTGACAGGGCGCCGGGCACAGATACGCAGTATTTT	CASSLAAVDRAPGTDTQYF
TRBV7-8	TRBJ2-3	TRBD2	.	TGTGCCAGCAGCTTAGGAGGACTAGCGGGAGGTAGAGATACGCAGTATTTT	CASSLGGLAGGRDTQYF
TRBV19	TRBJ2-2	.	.	TGTGCCAGTAGTCCCTGGGACACAAAGAAATCCGGGGAGCTGTTTTTT	CASSPWDTKKSGELFF
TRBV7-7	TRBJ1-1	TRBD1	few	TGTGCTAGCAGCTTCTCGCGTGAGGGGGCAAGGGAGCCCGTGAGCACTGAAGCTTTCTTT	CASSFSREGAREPVSTEAFF
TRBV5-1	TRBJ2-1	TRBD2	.	TGCGCCAGCAGCATCCCGGGACTAGCGGGGTTCAATGAGCAGTTCTTC	CASSIPGLAGFNEQFF
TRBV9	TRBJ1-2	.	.	TGTGCCAGCAGCGTAGCCGCGGTCCAGGGCCACTACACCTTC	CASSVAAVQGHYTF
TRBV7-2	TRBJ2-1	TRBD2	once	TGTGCCAGCAGCTTACCGGGACTAGCGGGGTACAATGAGCAGTTCTTC	CASSLPGLAGYNEQFF
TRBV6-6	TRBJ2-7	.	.	TGTGCCAGCAGGGTGACAGAGTACGAGCAGTACTTC	CASRVTEYEQYF
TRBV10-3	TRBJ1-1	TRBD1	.	TGTGCCATCAGTGATCAACAGGGGTTCACTGAAGCTTTCTTT	CAISDQQGFTEAFF
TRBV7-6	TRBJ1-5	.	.	TGTGCCAGCAGCCTCCAAGGGCGGGTGGGTCAGCCCCAGCATTTT	CASSLQGRVGQPQHF
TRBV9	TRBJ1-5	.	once	TGTGCCAGCAACATAATAGAGGACCCAGGGAAAGGAATCAATCAGCCCCAGCATTTT	CASNIIEDPGKGINQPQHF
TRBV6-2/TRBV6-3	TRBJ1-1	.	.	TGTGCCAGCAGTTACCGGGGAAACACTGAAGCTTTCTTT	CASSYRGNTEAFF
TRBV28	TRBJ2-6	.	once	TGTGCCAGCAGCGGAGACGCCGGGGACAACGTCCTGACTTTC	CASSGDAGDNVLTF
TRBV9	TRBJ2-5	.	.	TGTGCCAGCAGCGTAGATCAGGGCCAGGTTCAAGAGACCCAGTACTTC	CASSVDQGQVQETQYF
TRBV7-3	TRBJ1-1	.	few	TGTGCCAGCAGCTTAAACAGGAAAAACACTGAAGCTTTCTTT	CASSLNRKNTEAFF
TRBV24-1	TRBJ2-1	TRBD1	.	TGTGCCACGTCCGGGACAGGGTTGGGTAATGAGCAGTTCTTC	CATSGTGLGNEQFF
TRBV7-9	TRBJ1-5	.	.	TGTGCCAGCAGCCGGACAGAATTTGAGCCCCAGCATTTT	CASSRTEFEPQHF
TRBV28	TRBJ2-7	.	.	TGTGCCAGCAGACGACCTAGTCTGACCTACGAGCAGTACTTC	CASRRPSLTYEQYF
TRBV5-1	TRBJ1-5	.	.	TGCGCCAGCAGCTTGACAGGGTATAGGAATCAGCCCCAGCATTTT	CASSLTGYRNQPQHF
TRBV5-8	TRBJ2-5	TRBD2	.	TGTGCCAGCAGATCCGGGACTAGCGGGGGGGTCTTAGAGACCCAGTACTTC	CASRSGTSGGVLETQYF